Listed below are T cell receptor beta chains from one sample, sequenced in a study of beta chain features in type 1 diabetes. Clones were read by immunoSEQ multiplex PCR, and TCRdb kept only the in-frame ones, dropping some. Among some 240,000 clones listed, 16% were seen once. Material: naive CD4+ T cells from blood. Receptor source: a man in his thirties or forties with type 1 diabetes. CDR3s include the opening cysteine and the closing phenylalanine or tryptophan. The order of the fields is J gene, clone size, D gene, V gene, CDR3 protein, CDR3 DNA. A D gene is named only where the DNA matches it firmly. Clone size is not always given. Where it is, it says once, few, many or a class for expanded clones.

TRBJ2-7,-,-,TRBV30,CAWSSQGHEQYF,TGTGCCTGGAGTTCTCAGGGCCACGAGCAGTACTTC
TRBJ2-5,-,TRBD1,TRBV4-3,CASIFRGQGRRVNQETQYF,TGCGCCAGCATCTTCCGAGGACAGGGGAGAAGAGTAAACCAAGAGACCCAGTACTTC
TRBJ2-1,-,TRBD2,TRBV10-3,CAISESTSDNEQFF,TGTGCCATCAGTGAGTCTACTAGCGACAATGAGCAGTTCTTC
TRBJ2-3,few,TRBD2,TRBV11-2,CASSITSGSTDTQYF,TGTGCCAGCAGCATCACTAGCGGGAGCACAGATACGCAGTATTTT
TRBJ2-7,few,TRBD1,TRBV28,CASRDRVYEQYF,TGTGCCAGCAGGGACAGGGTCTACGAGCAGTACTTC
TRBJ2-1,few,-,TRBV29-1,CSVDRGQSSYNEQFF,TGCAGCGTTGATCGGGGGCAAAGCTCCTACAATGAGCAGTTCTTC
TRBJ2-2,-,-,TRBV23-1,CATGTSNTGELFF,TGCGCCACGGGGACATCGAACACCGGGGAGCTGTTTTTT
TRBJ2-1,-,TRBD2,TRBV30,CAWRTSGRSNEQFF,TGTGCCTGGCGGACTAGCGGGAGGAGCAATGAGCAGTTCTTC
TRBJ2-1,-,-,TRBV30,CAWSVLPPSSYNEQFF,TGTGCCTGGAGTGTACTCCCCCCGAGCTCCTACAATGAGCAGTTCTTC
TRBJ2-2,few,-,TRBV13,CASSLVASADTGELFF,TGTGCCAGCAGCTTAGTGGCTAGTGCAGACACCGGGGAGCTGTTTTTT
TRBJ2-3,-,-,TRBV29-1,CSVERTDQDTQYF,TGCAGCGTTGAGAGGACAGACCAAGATACGCAGTATTTT
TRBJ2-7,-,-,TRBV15,CATSRDQGQFEQYF,TGTGCCACCAGCAGAGACCAAGGACAGTTCGAGCAGTACTTC
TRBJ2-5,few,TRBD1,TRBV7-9,CASSFGQGVGETQYF,TGTGCCAGCAGCTTCGGACAGGGGGTTGGAGAGACCCAGTACTTC
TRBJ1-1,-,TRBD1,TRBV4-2,CASSQETGTVEAFF,TGTGCCAGCAGCCAAGAGACTGGGACAGTGGAAGCTTTCTTT
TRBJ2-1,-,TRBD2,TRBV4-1,CASSQVGTSLNEQFF,TGCGCCAGCAGCCAAGTTGGGACTAGCCTCAATGAGCAGTTCTTC
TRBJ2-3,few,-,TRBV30,CAWSQAADTQYF,TGTGCCTGGAGCCAGGCAGCAGATACGCAGTATTTT
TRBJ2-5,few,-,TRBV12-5,CASGLGTTETQYF,TGTGCTAGTGGTTTGGGTACAACAGAGACCCAGTACTTC
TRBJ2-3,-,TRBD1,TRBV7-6,CASSWTGVITDTQYF,TGTGCCAGCAGCTGGACAGGGGTTATCACAGATACGCAGTATTTT
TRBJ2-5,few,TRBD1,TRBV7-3,CASSPDRGETQYF,TGTGCCAGCAGCCCCGACAGGGGTGAGACCCAGTACTTC
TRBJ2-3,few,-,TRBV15,CATSRTLTGRITDTQYF,TGTGCCACCAGCAGGACCCTTACAGGGAGAATCACAGATACGCAGTATTTT
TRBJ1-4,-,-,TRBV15,CATSGGRRVYSPNEKLFF,TGTGCCACCTCTGGTGGGCGCCGTGTTTACTCACCTAATGAAAAACTGTTTTTT
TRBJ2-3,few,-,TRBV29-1,CSVESGGDTQYF,TGCAGCGTTGAGTCAGGGGGGGATACGCAGTATTTT
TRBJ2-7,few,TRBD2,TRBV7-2,CASIPGGGLASEQYF,TGTGCCAGCATCCCGGGGGGCGGACTAGCAAGCGAGCAGTACTTC
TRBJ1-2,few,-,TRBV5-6,CASSLITGSYGYTF,TGTGCCAGCAGCTTGATCACAGGGAGCTATGGCTACACCTTC